Below, 18 T cell receptor beta chains from the same sample are listed, as sequenced in a study of blood T cells in healthy people across ages. Using a J-beta primer mix together with a sample-barcoded 5' primer, a second PCR was run for about 6 to 12 cycles. MiXCR, run by TCRdb on the 5' RACE reads, gives a single entry per CDR3 protein. The sample carries under 1,100,000 distinct CDR3 sequences, about 23% recorded once. The sample was also linked to a second study, of T cells of mothers and their children.

Sequencing was performed on blood. All receptors come from a girl aged 2-10 years in good health.

The rearrangement links TRBV7-9 to TRBJ2-3, with 13 bases identical to TRBD2. The CDR3 contains 15 residues. The V segment lost 5 bases and the J segment 6 bases; nucleotides outside the gene matches: 5. Germline CDR1 and CDR2: SEHNR and FQNEAQ (reference sequence). DNA for the CDR3: TGTGCCAGCAGCCGGACTAGCGGGAGTGTGGATACGCAGTATTTT. Encoded protein: CASSRTSGSVDTQYF. The entire variable domain, with the rest obtained from reference TRBV7-9 and TRBJ2-3, is as follows: DTGVSQNPRHKITKRGQNVTFRCDPISEHNRLYWYRQTLGQGPEFLTYFQNEAQLEKSRLLSDRFSAERPKGSFSTLEIQRTEQGDSAMYLCASSRTSGSVDTQYFGPGTRLTVL.

The chain employs TRBV27 and TRBJ2-1; 7 bases fit TRBD1. The CDR3 contains 14 residues. Germline CDR1 and CDR2: MNHEY and SMNVEV (reference sequence). J lost 12 bases, V lost 4 bases, and 12 bases had no gene match. This CDR3 reads CASSSIGGTAAQFF. The CDR3, as DNA: TGTGCCAGCAGTTCTATCGGTGGGACAGCAGCGCAGTTCTTC.

This clonotype was seen more than once but under ten times. The chain links TRBV6-1 to TRBJ2-6, with D perhaps being TRBD1 or TRBD2 (6 bases each). The CDR3 totals 16 residues. Germline lookup yields CDR1 MNHNS and CDR2 SASEGT. Deletions cut 6 bases from V and 0 bases from J, with 12 bases between. The CDR3 DNA reads as TGTGCCAGCAGCCCGGGGGCCCACTCTGGGGCCAACGTCCTGACTTTC. This gives the protein CASSPGAHSGANVLTF.

This clonotype has a handful of counts. The chain uses TRBV20-1 and TRBJ2-7, with no clear D. Trimming stripped 1 base from V and 0 bases from J, with 10 bases between. The CDR3 length is 14 residues. Looked up from germline, CDR1 is DFQATT and CDR2 is SNEGSKA (reference sequence). CDR3: CSARGQWSSYEQYF. CDR3 sequence (DNA): TGCAGTGCTAGAGGCCAGTGGAGCTCCTACGAGCAGTACTTC.

In its sample, this clonotype was seen a few times. CDR3 in amino acids: CASSRTGEGEQYF. CDR3 coding DNA: TGTGCCAGTAGCAGAACAGGGGAGGGCGAGCAGTACTTC. This chain links TRBV19 with TRBJ2-7, with D possibly called TRBD1 or TRBD2 (7 bases each). The germline V gene encodes CDR1 LNHDA and CDR2 SQIVND (reference sequence). Trimming left V 6 bases short and J 6 bases short, with 15 bases between. This CDR3 has 13 amino acids.

This clonotype was recorded a few times. Sequence at one end of the junction differs from germline and may be a read error. The chain uses TRBV7-2 and TRBJ2-7, with 11 bases aligning to TRBD1. CDR1 is SGHTA and CDR2 is FQGNSA in the germline V gene. This CDR3 is 18 amino acids long. The CDR3 loop is CASRLGISGTGGSYEQYF. In DNA form, the CDR3 reads TGTGCCAGCAGATTAGGGATCTCCGGGACAGGGGGCTCCTACGAGCAGTACTTC.

The V and J genes are TRBV5-6 and TRBJ2-4; 7 nucleotides line up with TRBD1. The germline V gene has CDR1 SGHDT and CDR2 YYEEEE. V shed 4 bases and J 11 bases; nucleotides not matched to a gene: 15. The CDR3 covers 15 residues. The CDR3 sequence is CASSKQGWAVPFQYF. In DNA form, the CDR3 reads TGTGCCAGCAGCAAACAGGGGTGGGCCGTCCCATTTCAGTACTTC.

This clonotype turned up a few times. The chain couples TRBV27 to TRBJ2-5; D is unresolved. The J call is in doubt because the DNA end fits TRBJ2-7 better. The CDR3 length is 15 residues. Germline CDR1 MNHEY, CDR2 SMNVEV (reference sequence). The CDR3 DNA follows: TGTGCCAGCAGTTCTCCGCGGACGGTTTCCTACGAGCAGTACTTC. This codes for CASSSPRTVSYEQYF.

This clonotype was observed a handful of times. The chain is built from TRBV28 and TRBJ2-7, with 8 nucleotides matching TRBD1. CDR3 length: 14 amino acids. Germline V gene data show CDR1 as MDHEN and CDR2 as SYDVKM. Trimming took 6 bases from V and 7 from J; bases not matched to a gene: 11. CDR3 amino acids: CASSLSGTGVEQYF. CDR3 in DNA: TGTGCCAGCAGCCTCTCCGGGACAGGAGTGGAGCAGTACTTC.

The genes are TRBV29-1 and TRBJ1-1; weak D call: TRBD1 (6 bases). CDR1 and CDR2 from the germline V gene are SQVTM and ANQGSEA. This CDR3 spans 12 amino acids. The V gene lost 7 bases and the J gene lost 5 bases, with 14 bases spanning the gap. DNA for the CDR3: TGCAGCGGGGGGGCCGCGGGGACTGAAGCTTTCTTT. Amino acid sequence: CSGGAAGTEAFF.

This clonotype was detected a few times. The V and J genes are TRBV11-2 and TRBJ2-5; 8 bases map to TRBD2. Unmatched junction bases numbered 7, after V lost 5 bases and J lost 5 bases. The length of the CDR3 is 14 residues. The germline CDR1 and CDR2 sequences are SGHAT and FQNNGV. The CDR3 bases are TGTGCCAGCAGCCCCGCACTAGCGGTGGAGACCCAGTACTTC. This encodes CASSPALAVETQYF.

The chain couples TRBV5-1 to TRBJ2-3; 8 nucleotides agree with TRBD2. Germline V CDR1 and CDR2: SGHRS, YFSETQ. Germline trimming cut 7 bases from V and 2 bases from J; bases unmatched to any gene: 3. This CDR3 spans 13 amino acids. The CDR3 loop reads CASGAGVTDTQYF. The DNA for the CDR3 is TGCGCCAGCGGAGCGGGGGTCACAGATACGCAGTATTTT.

The gene calls are TRBV5-6 and TRBJ2-1; 12 bases map to TRBD2. Germline values: CDR1 SGHDT, CDR2 YYEEEE. The trim removed 2 bases at V and 4 bases at J, leaving 7 bases unmatched. The CDR3 runs to 17 residues. In nucleotides, the CDR3 is TGTGCCAGCAGCTTCGGACTAGCGGGATTCTTATACAATGAGCAGTTCTTC. It yields the protein CASSFGLAGFLYNEQFF. Full variable domain (missing parts from reference TRBV5-6 and TRBJ2-1): DAGVTQSPTHLIKTRGQQVTLRCSPKSGHDTVSWYQQALGQGPQFIFQYYEEEERQRGNFPDRFSGHQFPNYSSELNVNALLLGDSALYLCASSFGLAGFLYNEQFFGPGTRLTVL.

This clonotype was counted between two and nine times. One base away lies a much larger clone, so this may be a sequencing read error. The chain combines TRBV5-1 with TRBJ1-5, with D possibly TRBD1 on 5 matching bases. CDR3 size: 14 residues. V lost 2 bases and J lost 4, with 10 bases in between. CDR1 and CDR2 from the germline V gene are SGHRS and YFSETQ. CDR3 coding DNA: TGCGCCAGCAGCTTCGGGGCAGGGAATCAGCCCCAGCATTTT. Amino acid sequence: CASSFGAGNQPQHF.

This clonotype was detected only a few times. The chain recombines TRBV12-3 or TRBV12-4 with TRBJ1-2; D perhaps matches TRBD1 (5 bases). The CDR3 contains 17 residues. Trimming pared 5 bases from V and 0 bases from J, leaving 19 bases between. The CDR3 region has the DNA TGTGCCAGCAGTCCCCACGTCTCGGGGGGAGCTAACTATGGCTACACCTTC. Protein sequence: CASSPHVSGGANYGYTF.

This clonotype was counted between two and nine times. This chain joins TRBV27 and TRBJ1-2, with D tentatively TRBD1 (6 bases). V was shortened by 5 bases and J by 2 bases, with 18 bases between the two germline ends. CDR3 length equals 16 residues. Germline V gene sequence: CDR1 MNHEY, CDR2 SMNVEV (reference sequence). CDR3 nucleotides: TGTGCCAGCAGTCCGCATAGGGGGGGGCGCAACTATGGCTACACCTTC. Amino acid sequence: CASSPHRGGRNYGYTF.

The J gene is TRBJ2-4, the V gene TRBV7-9; D might be TRBD2 (5 bases). This CDR3 region has 14 residues. Germline-derived CDR1 and CDR2 are SEHNR and FQNEAQ (reference sequence). Deletions cut 0 bases from V and 7 bases from J, with 10 bases between. CDR3 residues: CASSLALQRNIQYF. DNA for the CDR3: TGTGCCAGCAGCTTAGCGCTCCAGCGGAACATTCAGTACTTC.

V usage is TRBV28 and J usage is TRBJ2-5; no reliable D call. The J call may not be correct, given that the DNA end is closer to TRBJ2-1. This CDR3 spans 15 amino acids. Germline loops: CDR1 MDHEN, CDR2 SYDVKM. CDR3 bases: TGTGCCAGCAGTTTAGAGCTTATGGTTATCGATGAGCAGTTCTTC. It is translated as CASSLELMVIDEQFF.